A single sample gave rise to the 8 T cell receptor beta chains below, sequenced in a study of high-grade serous ovarian cancer treatment subgroups. Data came from immunoSEQ multiplex PCR; TCRdb stores just in-frame clones and leaves some out. The sample holds about 16,000 clones, around 73% seen once. Tumor samples were taken before definitive surgery or chemotherapy. The source material was tumor tissue. The receptors shown here come from a human donor with high-grade serous ovarian cancer.

This clone was counted between two and nine times. The rearrangement links TRBV19 to TRBJ2-7; no reliable D call. The CDR3 has 14 residues. Trimming took 6 bases from V and 0 from J, leaving 12 bases between them. Per the germline V gene, CDR1 is LNHDA and CDR2 is SQIVND (reference sequence). The CDR3 reads CASSLRTSSYEQYF. The CDR3 DNA reads as TGTGCCAGTAGCCTCCGGACGAGCTCCTACGAGCAGTACTTC.

A few counts support this clone. The genes are TRBV9 and TRBJ2-1; a weak D match, TRBD1 (6 bases). V was pared by 3 bases and J by 2 bases, with 18 bases between. Germline assignment: CDR1 SGDLS and CDR2 YYNGEE. There are 17 residues in the CDR3. CDR3 residues: CASSGRTAAFPYNEQFF. The CDR3 coding sequence is TGTGCCAGCAGCGGACGGACAGCCGCATTTCCCTACAATGAGCAGTTCTTC.

The chain joins TRBV5-1 to TRBJ2-1; 9 bases map to TRBD2. CDR3 length: 14 residues. Germline assignment: CDR1 SGHRS and CDR2 YFSETQ. After removal of 4 bases from V and 4 bases from J, the junction contained 3 bases not matched to a gene. For the CDR3, the DNA is TGCGCCAGCAGCGGGAGCGGGGGGTACAATGAGCAGTTCTTC. Amino acids: CASSGSGGYNEQFF.

This clone occurred once. The genes are TRBV12-5 and TRBJ2-2; D uncertain. CDR1 and CDR2 from the germline V gene are LGHNT and FRNRAP. CDR3 size: 16 residues. V lost 6 bases and J 1 base, leaving 15 bases between the germline ends. CDR3 sequence: CASGLQNTLNTGELFF. The CDR3 DNA reads as TGTGCTAGTGGCTTGCAGAATACCCTGAACACCGGGGAGCTGTTTTTT. The complete variable domain, with remaining parts taken from reference TRBV12-5 and TRBJ2-2, reads DARVTQTPRHKVTEMGQEVTMRCQPILGHNTVFWYRQTMMQGLELLAYFRNRAPLDDSGMPKDRFSAEMPDATLATLKIQPSEPRDSAVYFCASGLQNTLNTGELFFGEGSRLTVL.

The rearrangement uses TRBV7-3 and TRBJ2-2; 9 positions match TRBD1. Germline CDR1 is SGHTA and CDR2 is FQGTGA. V trimming: 2 bases; J trimming: 6 bases; junction bases outside the gene matches: 4. There are 15 residues in the CDR3. CDR3 protein: CASSLADRGSGELFF. CDR3 coding DNA: TGTGCCAGCAGCTTAGCGGACAGGGGCTCCGGGGAGCTGTTTTTT.

The genes are TRBV28 and TRBJ1-4; D may be TRBD1 (6 bases). Germline V gene lookup returns CDR1 MDHEN and CDR2 SYDVKM. Trimming took 8 bases from V and 11 from J, leaving 21 bases between them. The CDR3 sequence is 14 residues long. The CDR3 nucleotides are TGTGCCAGCGGGTTGGGGGCCCGGAGGGGGAAACTGTTTTTT. Amino acid sequence: CASGLGARRGKLFF.

This clone was picked up one time. This chain joins TRBV4-3 and TRBJ1-2; 9 bases map to TRBD1. The germline gives CDR1 LGHNA, CDR2 YSLEER. The CDR3 sequence is 15 residues long. J gave up 6 bases and V 0 bases, and 5 bases lay outside the gene matches. Here the CDR3 reads CASSQDGQGQNGYTF. CDR3 sequence (DNA): TGCGCCAGCAGCCAAGATGGACAGGGGCAAAATGGCTACACCTTC.

This CDR3 is CASRLTGARGSYEQYF. The CDR3 DNA sequence: TGTGCCAGCAGGCTAACAGGGGCACGCGGCTCCTACGAGCAGTACTTC. The chain recombines TRBV7-9 with TRBJ2-7, with TRBD1 identical over 7 bases. V lost 6 bases and J lost 0; bases outside the gene matches: 11. Germline V CDR1 and CDR2: SEHNR, FQNEAQ (reference sequence). This CDR3 region has 16 residues.